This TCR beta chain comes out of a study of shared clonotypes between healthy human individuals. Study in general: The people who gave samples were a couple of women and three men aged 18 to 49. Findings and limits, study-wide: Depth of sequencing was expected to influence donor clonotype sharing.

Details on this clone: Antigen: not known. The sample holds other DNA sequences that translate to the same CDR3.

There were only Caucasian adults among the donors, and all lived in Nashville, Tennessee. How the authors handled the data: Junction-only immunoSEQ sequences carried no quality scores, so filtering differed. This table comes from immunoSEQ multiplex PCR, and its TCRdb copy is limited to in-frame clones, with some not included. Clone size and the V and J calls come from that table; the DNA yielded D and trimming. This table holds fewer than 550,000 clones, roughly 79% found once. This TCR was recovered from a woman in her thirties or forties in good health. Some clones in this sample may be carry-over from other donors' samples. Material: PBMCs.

The CDR3 DNA follows: TGTGCCAGCAGCGCAGGACTAGAAATCTACGAGCAGTACTTC. Protein sequence: CASSAGLEIYEQYF. The chain is built from TRBV7-2 and TRBJ2-7, with 7 positions matching TRBD2. The CDR3 loop spans 14 amino acids. Germline V gene data show CDR1 as SGHTA and CDR2 as FQGNSA. The V and J ends lost 5 bases and 3 bases, in that order; junction bases with no gene match: 7.